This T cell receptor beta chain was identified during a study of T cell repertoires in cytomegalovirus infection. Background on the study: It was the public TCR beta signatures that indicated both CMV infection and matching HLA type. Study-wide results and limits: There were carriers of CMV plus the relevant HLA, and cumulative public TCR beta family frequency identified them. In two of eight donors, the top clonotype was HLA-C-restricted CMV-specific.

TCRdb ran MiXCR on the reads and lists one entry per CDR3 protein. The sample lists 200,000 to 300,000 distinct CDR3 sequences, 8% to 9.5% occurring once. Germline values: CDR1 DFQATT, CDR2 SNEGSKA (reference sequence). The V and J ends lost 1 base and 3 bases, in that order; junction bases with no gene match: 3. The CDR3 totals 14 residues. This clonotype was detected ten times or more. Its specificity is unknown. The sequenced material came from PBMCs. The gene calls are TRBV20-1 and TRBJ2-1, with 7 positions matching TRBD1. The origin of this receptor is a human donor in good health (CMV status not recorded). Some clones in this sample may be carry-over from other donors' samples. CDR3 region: CSARGGQFYNEQFF. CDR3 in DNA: TGCAGTGCTAGAGGGGGACAGTTCTACAATGAGCAGTTCTTC.